This T cell receptor (beta chain) was captured by sequencing in a study of blood T cell repertoires in COVID-19. Deletions cut 4 bases from V and 8 bases from J, with 20 bases between. CDR1 LNHDA and CDR2 SQIVND come from the germline V gene (reference sequence). This CDR3 is built from 15 residues. Original handling: Reference gene primer amplification yielded estimated nucleated cell counts. Produced via immunoSEQ multiplex PCR; TCRdb's table is partial and in-frame only. V and J calls and clone size follow that table, whereas D and trimming were derived from the DNA. The repertoire consists of 200,000 to 300,000 clones, with 85% occurring once and the leading ten covering 9.1%.

This TCR came from a woman in her fifties or sixties with acute COVID-19. The material sequenced was PBMCs or T cells enriched from blood (not recorded which). V gene TRBV19 combines with J gene TRBJ1-2, with D possibly TRBD1 on 6 matching bases. CDR3 amino acids: CASSTSIQGLEGYTF. DNA for the CDR3: TGTGCCAGTAGTACCTCTATACAGGGTCTGGAAGGCTACACCTTC.